This T cell receptor beta chain was retrieved from a study of T cells in Graves' hyperthyroidism and ophthalmopathy. Study outcomes and limitations: Ophthalmopathy got predicted by the model a median about 6.7 months before its onset. Also found in blood were most expanded thyroid clonotypes above 0.001.

Ten or more counts support this clonotype. What it recognizes is unknown. Germline V gene sequence: CDR1 MNHNS, CDR2 SASEGT. With V trimmed by 6 bases and J by 0 bases, 10 bases remained unmatched. This CDR3 region has 16 residues. It was RNA transcripts that yielded the amplified TCR beta CDR3 regions. Initially, a first-round RT-PCR of the TCR CDR3 employed the HTBI primer set. From the multiplex PCR reads, TCRdb called clonotypes with MiXCR, one entry per CDR3 protein. The data show under 400,000 distinct CDR3 sequences, about 14% seen once. The receptor was derived from a woman aged 60-75 years with Graves' hyperthyroidism. Sequencing was carried out using blood. J is TRBJ2-7 and V is TRBV6-1; 8 nucleotides line up with TRBD1. The CDR3 reads CASSPNGDRYSYEQYF. DNA for the CDR3: TGTGCCAGCAGCCCCAATGGGGACAGGTACTCCTACGAGCAGTACTTC.